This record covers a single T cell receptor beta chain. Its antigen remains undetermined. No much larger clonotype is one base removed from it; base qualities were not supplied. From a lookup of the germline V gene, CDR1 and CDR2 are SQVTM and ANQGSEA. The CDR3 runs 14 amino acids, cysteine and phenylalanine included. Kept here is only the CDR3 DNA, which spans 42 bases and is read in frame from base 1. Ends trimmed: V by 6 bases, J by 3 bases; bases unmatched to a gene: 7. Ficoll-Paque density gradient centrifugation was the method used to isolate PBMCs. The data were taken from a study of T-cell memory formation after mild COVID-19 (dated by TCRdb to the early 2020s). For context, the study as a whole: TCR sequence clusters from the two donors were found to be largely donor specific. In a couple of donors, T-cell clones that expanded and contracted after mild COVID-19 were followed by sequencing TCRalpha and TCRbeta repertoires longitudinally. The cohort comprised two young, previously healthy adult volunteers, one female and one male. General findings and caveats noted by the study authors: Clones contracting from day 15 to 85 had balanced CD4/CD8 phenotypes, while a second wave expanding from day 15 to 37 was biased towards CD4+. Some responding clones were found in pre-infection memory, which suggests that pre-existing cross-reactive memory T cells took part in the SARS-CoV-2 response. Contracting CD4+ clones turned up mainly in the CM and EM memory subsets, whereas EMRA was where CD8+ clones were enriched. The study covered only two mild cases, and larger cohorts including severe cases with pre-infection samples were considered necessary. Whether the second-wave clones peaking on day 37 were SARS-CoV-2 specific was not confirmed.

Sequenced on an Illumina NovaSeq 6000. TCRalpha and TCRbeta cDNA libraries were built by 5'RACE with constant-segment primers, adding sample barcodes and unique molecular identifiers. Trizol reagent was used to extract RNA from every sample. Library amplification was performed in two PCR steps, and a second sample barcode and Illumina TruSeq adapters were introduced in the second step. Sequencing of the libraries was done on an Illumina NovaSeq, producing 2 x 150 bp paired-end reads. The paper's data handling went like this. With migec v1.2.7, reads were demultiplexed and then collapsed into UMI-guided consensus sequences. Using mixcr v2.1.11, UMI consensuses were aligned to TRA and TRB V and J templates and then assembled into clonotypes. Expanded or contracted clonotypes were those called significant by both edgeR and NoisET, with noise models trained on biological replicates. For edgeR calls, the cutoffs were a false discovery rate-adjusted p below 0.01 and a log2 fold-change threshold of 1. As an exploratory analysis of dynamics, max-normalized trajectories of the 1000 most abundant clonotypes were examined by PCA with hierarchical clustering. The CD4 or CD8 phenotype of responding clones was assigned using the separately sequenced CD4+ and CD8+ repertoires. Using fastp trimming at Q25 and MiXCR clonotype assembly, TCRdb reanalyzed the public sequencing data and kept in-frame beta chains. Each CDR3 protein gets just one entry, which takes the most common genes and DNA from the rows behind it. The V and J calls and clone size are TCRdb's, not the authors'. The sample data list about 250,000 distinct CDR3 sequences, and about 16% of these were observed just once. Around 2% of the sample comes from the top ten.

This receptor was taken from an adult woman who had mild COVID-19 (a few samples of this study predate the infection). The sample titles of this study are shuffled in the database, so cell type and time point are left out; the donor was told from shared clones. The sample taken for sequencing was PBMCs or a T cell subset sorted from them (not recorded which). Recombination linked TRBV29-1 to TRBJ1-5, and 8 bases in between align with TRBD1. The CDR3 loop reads CSVVTGVNNQPQHF. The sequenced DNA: TGCAGCGTGGTGACAGGGGTTAACAATCAGCCCCAGCATTTT.